This T cell receptor (beta chain) was documented in a study of blood T cell repertoires in COVID-19. About the study: Whether acute or convalescent, the COVID-19 samples came from the United States, Italy and Spain. PBMCs, B-cell-depleted T cells, or T cells provided the cDNA or gDNA that made up the material.

As handled by the study authors: Using reference gene primer amplification, nucleated cell counts were estimated. This table comes from immunoSEQ multiplex PCR, and its TCRdb copy is limited to in-frame clones, with some not included. V and J calls and clone size are given by that table; D and trimming were obtained from the DNA. The sample contains some 68,000 clones, approximately 87% of which appear only once. The CDR3 sequence is 15 residues long. Germline assignment: CDR1 SGHAT and CDR2 FQNNGV. Unmatched junction bases numbered 9, after V lost 5 bases and J lost 3 bases. In this sample, this clone turned up a few times.

The chain combines TRBV11-2 with TRBJ2-7; 8 nucleotides match TRBD1. What was sequenced was peripheral blood. This clonotype was obtained from a man aged 45-65 years with active COVID-19. In nucleotides, the CDR3 is TGTGCCAGCAGCGCTCTGACAGGGGAAAGCTACGAGCAGTACTTC. This gives the protein CASSALTGESYEQYF.